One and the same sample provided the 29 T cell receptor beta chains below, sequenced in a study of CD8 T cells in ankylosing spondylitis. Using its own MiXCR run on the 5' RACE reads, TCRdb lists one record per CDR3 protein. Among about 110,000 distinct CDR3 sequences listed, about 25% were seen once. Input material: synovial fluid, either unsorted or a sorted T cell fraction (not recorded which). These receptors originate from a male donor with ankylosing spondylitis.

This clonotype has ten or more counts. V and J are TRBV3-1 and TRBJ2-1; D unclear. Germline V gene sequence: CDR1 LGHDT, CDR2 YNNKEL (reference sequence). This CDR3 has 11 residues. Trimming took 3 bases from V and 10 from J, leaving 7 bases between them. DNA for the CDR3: TGTGCCAGCAGCCACGCAAGCGAGCAGTTCTTC. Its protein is CASSHASEQFF.

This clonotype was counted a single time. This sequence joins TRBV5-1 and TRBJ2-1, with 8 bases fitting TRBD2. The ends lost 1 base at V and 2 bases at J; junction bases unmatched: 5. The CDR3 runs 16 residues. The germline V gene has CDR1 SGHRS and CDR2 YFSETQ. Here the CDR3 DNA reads TGCGCCAGCAGCTTGATGGCGGGAGGCCCCTACAATGAGCAGTTCTTC. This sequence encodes CASSLMAGGPYNEQFF.

CDR3 region: CASSHRGIPDTQYF. The CDR3 DNA is TGTGCCAGCAGTCACAGGGGAATCCCAGATACGCAGTATTTT. J is TRBJ2-3 and V is TRBV6-5; 7 bases line up with TRBD1. The CDR3 is made up of 14 amino acids. Germline assignment: CDR1 MNHEY and CDR2 SVGAGI. J lost 4 bases, V lost 5 bases, and 6 bases had no gene match.

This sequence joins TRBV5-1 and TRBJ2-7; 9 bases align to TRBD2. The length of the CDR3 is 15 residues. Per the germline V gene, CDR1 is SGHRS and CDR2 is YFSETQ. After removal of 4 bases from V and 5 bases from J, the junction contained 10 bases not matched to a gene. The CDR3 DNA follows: TGCGCCAGCAGCCCTGGGGTAGCGGGAGAGCACGAGCAGTACGTC. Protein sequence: CASSPGVAGEHEQYV.

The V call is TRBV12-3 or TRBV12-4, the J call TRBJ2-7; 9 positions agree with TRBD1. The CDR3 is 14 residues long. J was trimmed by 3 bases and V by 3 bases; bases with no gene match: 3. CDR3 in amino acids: CASSFRDRDYEQYF. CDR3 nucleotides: TGTGCCAGCAGTTTTCGGGACAGGGACTACGAGCAGTACTTC.

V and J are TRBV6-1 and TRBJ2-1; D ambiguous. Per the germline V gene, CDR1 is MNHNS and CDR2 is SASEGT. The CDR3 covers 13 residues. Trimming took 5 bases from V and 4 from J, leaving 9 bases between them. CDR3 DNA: TGTGCCAGCAGTCGCACTTCATACAATGAGCAGTTCTTC. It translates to CASSRTSYNEQFF.

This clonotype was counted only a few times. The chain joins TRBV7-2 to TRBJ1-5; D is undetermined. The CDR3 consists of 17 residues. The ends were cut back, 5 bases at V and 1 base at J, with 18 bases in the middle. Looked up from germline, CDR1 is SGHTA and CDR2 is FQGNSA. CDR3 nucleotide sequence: TGTGCCAGCAGCCCCTATGCCCCACCGACGAGCAATCAGCCCCAGCATTTT. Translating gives CASSPYAPPTSNQPQHF.

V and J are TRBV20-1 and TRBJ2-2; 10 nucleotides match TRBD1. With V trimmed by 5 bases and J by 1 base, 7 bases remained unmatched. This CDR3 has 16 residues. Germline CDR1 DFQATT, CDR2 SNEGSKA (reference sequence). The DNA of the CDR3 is TGCAGTGCTCCCCTGGGGGACAGGGGGAACACCGGGGAGCTGTTTTTT. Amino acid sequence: CSAPLGDRGNTGELFF.

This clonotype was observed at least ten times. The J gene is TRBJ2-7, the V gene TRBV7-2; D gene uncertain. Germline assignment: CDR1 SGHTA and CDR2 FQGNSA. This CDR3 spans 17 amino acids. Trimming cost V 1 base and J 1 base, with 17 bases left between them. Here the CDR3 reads CASSLGTSPRPSYEQYF. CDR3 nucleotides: TGTGCCAGCAGCTTAGGAACCTCTCCGAGGCCATCCTACGAGCAGTACTTC. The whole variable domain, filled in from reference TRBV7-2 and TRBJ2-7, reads GAGVSQSPSNKVTEKGKDVELRCDPISGHTALYWYRQSLGQGLEFLIYFQGNSAPDKSGLPSDRFSAERTGGSVSTLTIQRTQQEDSAVYLCASSLGTSPRPSYEQYFGPGTRLTVT.

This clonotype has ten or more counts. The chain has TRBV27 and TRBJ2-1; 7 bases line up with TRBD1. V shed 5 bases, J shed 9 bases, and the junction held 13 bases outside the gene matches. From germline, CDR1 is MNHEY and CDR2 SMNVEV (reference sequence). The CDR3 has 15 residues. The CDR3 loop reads CASSRTSTGSFEQFF. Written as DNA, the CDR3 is TGTGCCAGCAGTCGGACCTCGACAGGGAGTTTTGAGCAGTTCTTC.

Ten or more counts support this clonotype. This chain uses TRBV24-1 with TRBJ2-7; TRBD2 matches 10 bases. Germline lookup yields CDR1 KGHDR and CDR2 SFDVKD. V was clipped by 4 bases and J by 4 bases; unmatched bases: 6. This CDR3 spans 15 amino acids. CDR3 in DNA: TGTGCCACCAGTGACTCCGGGACTAGCGAATACGAGCAGTACTTC. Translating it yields CATSDSGTSEYEQYF.

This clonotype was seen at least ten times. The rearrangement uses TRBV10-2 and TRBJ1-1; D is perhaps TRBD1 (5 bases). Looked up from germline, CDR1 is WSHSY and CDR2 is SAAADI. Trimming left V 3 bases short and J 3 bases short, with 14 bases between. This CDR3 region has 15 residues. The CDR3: CASSDDGRADTEAFF. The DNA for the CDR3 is TGCGCCAGCAGTGACGACGGCAGGGCGGACACTGAAGCTTTCTTT.

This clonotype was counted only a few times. The CDR3 DNA is TGTGCCAGCAGCCACGCATTCAAGGACACTGAAGCTTTCTTT. Its protein product is CASSHAFKDTEAFF. The chain employs TRBV3-1 and TRBJ1-1; D is unclear. The CDR3 is 14 residues long. Per germline, CDR1 LGHDT and CDR2 YNNKEL (reference sequence). V was trimmed by 3 bases and J by 3 bases, leaving 11 bases between them.

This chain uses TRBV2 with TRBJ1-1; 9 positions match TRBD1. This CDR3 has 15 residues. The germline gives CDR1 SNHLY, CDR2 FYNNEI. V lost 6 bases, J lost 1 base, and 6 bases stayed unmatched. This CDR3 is CASSPQGQGNTEAFF. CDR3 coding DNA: TGTGCCAGCAGCCCCCAGGGACAGGGGAACACTGAAGCTTTCTTT.

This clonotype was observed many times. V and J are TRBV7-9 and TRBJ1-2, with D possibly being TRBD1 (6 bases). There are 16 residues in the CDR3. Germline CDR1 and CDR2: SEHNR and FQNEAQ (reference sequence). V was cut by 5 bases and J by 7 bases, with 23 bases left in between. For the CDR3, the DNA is TGTGCCAGCAGCCACCACACCCGACAGGCCGCGGGTGGCTACACCTTC. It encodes CASSHHTRQAAGGYTF.

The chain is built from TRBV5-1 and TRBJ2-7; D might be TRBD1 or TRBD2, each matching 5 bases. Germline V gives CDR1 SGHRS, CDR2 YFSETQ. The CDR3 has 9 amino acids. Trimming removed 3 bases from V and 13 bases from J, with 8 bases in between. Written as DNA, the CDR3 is TGCGCCAGCAGCTGGGACGTATACGTC. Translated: CASSWDVYV.

The CDR3 DNA follows: TGCGCCAGCAGCTTACGGACAGGGGCGACTAACTATGGCTACACCTTC. This encodes CASSLRTGATNYGYTF. This chain connects TRBV5-1 to TRBJ1-2; 9 nucleotides line up with TRBD1. The germline CDR1 and CDR2 sequences are SGHRS and YFSETQ. With 2 bases clipped from V and 0 bases from J, the junction kept 5 bases outside the gene matches. The CDR3 loop spans 16 amino acids.

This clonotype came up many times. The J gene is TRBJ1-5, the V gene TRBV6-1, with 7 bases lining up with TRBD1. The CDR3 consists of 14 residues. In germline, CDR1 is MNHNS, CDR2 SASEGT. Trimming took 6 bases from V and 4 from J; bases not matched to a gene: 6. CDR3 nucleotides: TGTGCCAGCAGACCAACAGGGGATAATCAGCCCCAGCATTTT. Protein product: CASRPTGDNQPQHF.

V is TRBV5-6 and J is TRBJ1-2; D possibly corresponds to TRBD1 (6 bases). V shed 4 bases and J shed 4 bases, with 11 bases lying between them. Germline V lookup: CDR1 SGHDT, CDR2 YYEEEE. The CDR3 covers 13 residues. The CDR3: CASSPGHLYGYTF. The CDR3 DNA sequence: TGTGCCAGCAGCCCGGGACACCTCTATGGCTACACCTTC. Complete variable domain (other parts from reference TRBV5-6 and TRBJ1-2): DAGVTQSPTHLIKTRGQQVTLRCSPKSGHDTVSWYQQALGQGPQFIFQYYEEEERQRGNFPDRFSGHQFPNYSSELNVNALLLGDSALYLCASSPGHLYGYTFGSGTRLTVV.

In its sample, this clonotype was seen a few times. In DNA form, the CDR3 reads TGTGCCATCAGCCCGGTACAGGGGATCTCCTACAATGAGCAGTTCTTC. Translating it yields CAISPVQGISYNEQFF. This chain joins TRBV10-3 and TRBJ2-1; 7 positions match TRBD1. Germline assignment: CDR1 ENHRY and CDR2 SYGVKD. The junction had 8 bases not matched to a gene; V was cut back by 6 bases and J by 0 bases. The CDR3 runs 16 residues.

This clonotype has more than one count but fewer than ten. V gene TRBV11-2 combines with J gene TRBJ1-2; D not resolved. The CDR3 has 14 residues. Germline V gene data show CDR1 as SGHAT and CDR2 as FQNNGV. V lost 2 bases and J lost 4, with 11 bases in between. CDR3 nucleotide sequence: TGTGCCAGCAGCTTATTCACGGAAGGCTATGGCTACACCTTC. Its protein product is CASSLFTEGYGYTF.

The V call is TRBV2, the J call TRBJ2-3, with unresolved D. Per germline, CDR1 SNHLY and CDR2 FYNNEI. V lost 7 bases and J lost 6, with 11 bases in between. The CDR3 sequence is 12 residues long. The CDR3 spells CASTISKDTQYF. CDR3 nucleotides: TGTGCCAGCACCATCTCGAAGGATACGCAGTATTTT. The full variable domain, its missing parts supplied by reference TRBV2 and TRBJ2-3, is EPEVTQTPSHQVTQMGQEVILRCVPISNHLYFYWYRQILGQKVEFLVSFYNNEISEKSEIFDDQFSVERPDGSNFTLKIRSTKLEDSAMYFCASTISKDTQYFGPGTRLTVL.

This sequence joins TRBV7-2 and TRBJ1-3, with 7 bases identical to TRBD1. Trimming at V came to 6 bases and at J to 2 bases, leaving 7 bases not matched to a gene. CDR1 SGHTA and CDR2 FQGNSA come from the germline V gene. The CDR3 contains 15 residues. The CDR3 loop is CASSSTGYPGNTIYF. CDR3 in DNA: TGTGCCAGCAGTTCGACAGGGTACCCTGGAAACACCATATATTTT. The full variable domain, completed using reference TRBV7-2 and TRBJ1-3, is GAGVSQSPSNKVTEKGKDVELRCDPISGHTALYWYRQSLGQGLEFLIYFQGNSAPDKSGLPSDRFSAERTGGSVSTLTIQRTQQEDSAVYLCASSSTGYPGNTIYFGEGSWLTVV.

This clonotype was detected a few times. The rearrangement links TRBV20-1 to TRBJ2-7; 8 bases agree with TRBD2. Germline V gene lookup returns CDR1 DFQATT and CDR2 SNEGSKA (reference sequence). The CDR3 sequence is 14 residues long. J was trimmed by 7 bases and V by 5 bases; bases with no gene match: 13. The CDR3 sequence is CSALNSGMAREQYF. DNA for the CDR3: TGCAGTGCTCTAAATAGCGGGATGGCTCGGGAGCAGTACTTC.

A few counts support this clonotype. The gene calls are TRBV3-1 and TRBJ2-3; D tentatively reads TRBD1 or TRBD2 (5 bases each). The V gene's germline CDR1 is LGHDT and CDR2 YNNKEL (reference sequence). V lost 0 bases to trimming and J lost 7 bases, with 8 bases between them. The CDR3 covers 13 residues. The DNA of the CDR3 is TGTGCCAGCAGCCAAGAGGGGGTGTATACGCAGTATTTT. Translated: CASSQEGVYTQYF.

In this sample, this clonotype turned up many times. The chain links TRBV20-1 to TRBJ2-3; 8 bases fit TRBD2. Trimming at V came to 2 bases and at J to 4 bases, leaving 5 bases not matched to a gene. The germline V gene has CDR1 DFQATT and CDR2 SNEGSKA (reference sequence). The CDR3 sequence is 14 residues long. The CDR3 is CSARSGRFADTQYF. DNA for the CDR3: TGCAGTGCTAGAAGCGGGAGATTCGCAGATACGCAGTATTTT.

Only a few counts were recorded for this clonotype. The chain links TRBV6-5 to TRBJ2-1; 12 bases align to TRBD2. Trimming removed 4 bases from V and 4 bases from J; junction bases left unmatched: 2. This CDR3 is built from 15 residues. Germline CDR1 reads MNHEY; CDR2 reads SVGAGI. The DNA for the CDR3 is TGTGCCAGCAGTTCCACTAGCGGGAGGTACAATGAGCAGTTCTTC. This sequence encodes CASSSTSGRYNEQFF.

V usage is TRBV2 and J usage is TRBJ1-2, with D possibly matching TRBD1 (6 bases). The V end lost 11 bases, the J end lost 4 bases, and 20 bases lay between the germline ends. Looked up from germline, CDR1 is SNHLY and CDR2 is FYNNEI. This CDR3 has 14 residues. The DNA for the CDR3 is TGTGCCTTCCATGGAGTCGGGGGCCTCTATGGCTACACCTTC. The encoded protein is CAFHGVGGLYGYTF.

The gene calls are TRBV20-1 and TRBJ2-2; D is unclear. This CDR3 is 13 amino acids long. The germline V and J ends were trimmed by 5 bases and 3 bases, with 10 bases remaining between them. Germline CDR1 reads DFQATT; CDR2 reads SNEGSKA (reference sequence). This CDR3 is CSASRDHTGELFF. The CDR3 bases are TGCAGTGCTTCACGAGATCACACCGGGGAGCTGTTTTTT.